Sequencing of this TCR beta chain was carried out in a study of blood T cell repertoires in COVID-19. Original processing notes: How many nucleated cells were present was estimated from reference gene primer amplification. The table came from immunoSEQ multiplex PCR; TCRdb's copy has only in-frame clones and leaves some out. V, J and clone size reflect that table, while D and trimming were determined from the DNA. The sample yields around 190,000 clones, more than 80% seen once. Sequencing was performed on peripheral blood. This clonotype originated in a human donor in a cohort sampled during active COVID-19.

CDR3 amino acids: CASSSHTGIGGEQYF. For the CDR3, the DNA is TGCGCCAGCAGTTCGCACACAGGGATAGGGGGCGAGCAGTACTTC. This chain uses TRBV5-1 with TRBJ2-7; a possible D gene is TRBD1 (6 bases). The germline CDR1 and CDR2 sequences are SGHRS and YFSETQ. V shed 5 bases and J shed 6 bases, with 21 bases lying between them. The length of the CDR3 is 15 residues.